This T cell receptor beta chain came from a study of technical replicates of blood from a few donors. Measured with immunoSEQ multiplex PCR; TCRdb has only the in-frame clones, and not every one. The table shows under 85,000 clones, with 90% to 95% occurring only once. There are 16 residues in the CDR3. Trimming shortened V by 5 bases and J by 3 bases, and 17 bases separated the two germline ends. Germline V lookup: CDR1 LNHDA, CDR2 SQIVND (reference sequence). This rearrangement joins TRBV19 to TRBJ1-5, with D perhaps matching TRBD1 (5 bases). This TCR was sampled from a human donor in good health. Specimen: T cells isolated from PBMCs. DNA of the CDR3: TGTGCCAGTAGTTTACCAGGGAAGGGGATCAATCAGCCCCAGCATTTT. This gives the protein CASSLPGKGINQPQHF.